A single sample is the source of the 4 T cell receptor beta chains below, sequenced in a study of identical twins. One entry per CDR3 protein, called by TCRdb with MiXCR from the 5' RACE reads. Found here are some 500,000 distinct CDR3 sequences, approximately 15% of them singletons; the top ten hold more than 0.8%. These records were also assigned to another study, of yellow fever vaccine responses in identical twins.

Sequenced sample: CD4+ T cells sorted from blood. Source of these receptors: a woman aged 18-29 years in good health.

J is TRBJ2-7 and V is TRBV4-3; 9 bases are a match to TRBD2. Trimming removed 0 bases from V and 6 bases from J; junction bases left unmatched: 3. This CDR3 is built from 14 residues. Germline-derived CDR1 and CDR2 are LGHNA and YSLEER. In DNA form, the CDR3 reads TGCGCCAGCAGCCAAGATCTAGCGGGAACCGAGCAGTACTTC. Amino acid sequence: CASSQDLAGTEQYF.

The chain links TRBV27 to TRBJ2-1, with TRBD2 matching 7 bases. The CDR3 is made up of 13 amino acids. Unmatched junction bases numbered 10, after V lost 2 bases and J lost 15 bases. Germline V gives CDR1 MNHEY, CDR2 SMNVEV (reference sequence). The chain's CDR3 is CASSLLAGVTTFF. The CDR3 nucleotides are TGTGCCAGCAGTTTACTGGCGGGAGTAACGACGTTCTTC.

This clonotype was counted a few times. The CDR3: CASSPRGGISTDTQYF. Written as DNA, the CDR3 is TGTGCCAGCAGCCCACGAGGGGGGATTAGCACAGATACGCAGTATTTT. The J gene is TRBJ2-3, the V gene TRBV12-3 or TRBV12-4; D tentatively fits TRBD1 or TRBD2 (6 bases each). V was shortened by 6 bases and J by 0 bases, with 16 bases between the two germline ends. The CDR3 has 16 residues.

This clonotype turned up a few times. The CDR3 here is CASSELRNTGELFF. The CDR3 coding sequence is TGTGCCAGCAGTGAATTGCGGAACACCGGGGAGCTGTTTTTT. This chain uses TRBV6-1 with TRBJ2-2; no definite D call. Per germline, CDR1 MNHNS and CDR2 SASEGT. V lost 2 bases to trimming and J lost 1 base, with 5 bases between them. This CDR3 region has 14 residues.